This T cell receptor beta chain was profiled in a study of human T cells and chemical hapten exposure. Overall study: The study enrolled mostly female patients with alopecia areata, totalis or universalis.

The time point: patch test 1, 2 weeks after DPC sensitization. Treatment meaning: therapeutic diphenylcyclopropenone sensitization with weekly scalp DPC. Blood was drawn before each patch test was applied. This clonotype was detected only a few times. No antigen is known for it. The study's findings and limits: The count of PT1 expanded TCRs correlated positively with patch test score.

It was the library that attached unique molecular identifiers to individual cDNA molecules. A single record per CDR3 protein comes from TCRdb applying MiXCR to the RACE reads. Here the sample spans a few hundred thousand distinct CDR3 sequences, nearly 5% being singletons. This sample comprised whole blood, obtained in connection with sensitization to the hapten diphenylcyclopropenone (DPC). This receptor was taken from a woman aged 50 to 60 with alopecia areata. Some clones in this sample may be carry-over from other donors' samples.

The CDR3 loop reads CASSGTSGIGQYF. CDR3 nucleotides: TGTGCCAGCAGCGGGACTAGCGGGATCGGGCAGTATTTT. This sequence joins TRBV12-3 or TRBV12-4 and TRBJ2-3; 13 bases match TRBD2. The junction had 5 bases not matched to a gene; V was cut back by 6 bases and J by 11 bases. This CDR3 has 13 residues.